This is a list of T cell receptor beta chains from one sample in a study of blood T cell repertoires in COVID-19. Some clones are missing from TCRdb's copy, which holds only in-frame ones; the method was immunoSEQ multiplex PCR. The sample lists some 200,000 clones; 82% were seen once. The sample taken for sequencing was PBMCs or T cells enriched from blood (not recorded which). The receptor set was obtained from a man between 40 and 49 years old who had recovered from COVID-19. Both conserved end residues are part of each CDR3. D genes are given only for firm matches. Size tells how often a clone was seen (once, few, many) or the class of an expanded clone, and some rows leave it out.

j_gene | abundance | v_gene | d_gene | CDR3aa | CDR3nt
TRBJ2-2 | NA | TRBV9 | NA | CASSELANTGELFF | TGTGCCAGCAGCGAACTGGCGAACACCGGGGAGCTGTTTTTT
TRBJ1-2 | NA | TRBV28 | NA | CASSLGLQGAGYTF | TGTGCCAGCAGTTTGGGGCTTCAGGGTGCCGGCTACACCTTC
TRBJ2-2 | NA | TRBV2 | TRBD2 | CASSEELAGGGGELFF | TGTGCCAGCAGTGAGGAACTAGCGGGAGGTGGTGGGGAGCTGTTTTTT
TRBJ1-6 | NA | TRBV5-1 | NA | CASSLQGRGNSPLHF | TGCGCCAGCAGCTTGCAGGGGAGAGGTAATTCACCCCTCCACTTT
TRBJ2-1 | NA | TRBV27 | TRBD2 | CASSSRGGSGYNEQFF | TGTGCCAGCAGTTCTAGAGGCGGGAGCGGTTACAATGAGCAGTTCTTC
TRBJ2-3 | NA | TRBV4-1 | NA | CASSPTSDTQYF | TGCGCCAGCAGCCCGACATCAGATACGCAGTATTTT
TRBJ1-3 | NA | TRBV5-1 | NA | CASSLDPGDSGNTIYF | TGCGCCAGCAGCTTGGATCCGGGAGACTCTGGAAACACCATATATTTT
TRBJ1-5 | NA | TRBV24-1 | NA | CATRPGGAVQHF | TGTGCCACCAGGCCGGGGGGGGCGGTCCAGCATTTT
TRBJ1-4 | NA | TRBV28 | TRBD1 | CASSPPGTGDEKLFF | TGTGCCAGCAGTCCCCCCGGGACAGGGGATGAAAAACTGTTTTTT
TRBJ2-7 | NA | TRBV19 | TRBD1 | CASSIDRVESYEQYF | TGTGCCAGTAGTATCGACAGGGTGGAGTCCTACGAGCAGTACTTC
TRBJ1-1 | NA | TRBV5-1 | TRBD1 | CASSPMGQPTEAFF | TGCGCCAGCAGCCCTATGGGACAGCCGACTGAAGCTTTCTTT
TRBJ1-1 | NA | TRBV24-1 | NA | CATSDPGGAPGRAFF | TGTGCCACCAGTGATCCCGGCGGGGCGCCGGGGAGAGCTTTCTTT
TRBJ1-1 | once | TRBV4-2 | NA | CASGLTENTEAFF | TGTGCCAGCGGACTTACAGAGAACACTGAAGCTTTCTTT
TRBJ1-6 | NA | TRBV3-1/TRBV3-2 | TRBD1 | CASSHTGGGGNSPLHF | TGTGCCAGCAGCCATACAGGGGGCGGAGGTAATTCACCCCTCCACTTT
TRBJ1-2 | NA | TRBV25-1 | NA | CASSEKGGLVYGYTF | TGTGCCAGCAGTGAAAAGGGGGGACTAGTCTATGGCTACACCTTC
TRBJ2-3 | NA | TRBV10-3 | TRBD2 | CAISSAGGPGDTQYF | TGTGCCATCAGCTCAGCGGGAGGGCCAGGTGATACGCAGTATTTT
TRBJ1-2 | NA | TRBV6-2/TRBV6-3 | NA | CASSPLEGNYGYTF | TGTGCCAGCAGCCCCTTGGAGGGTAACTATGGCTACACCTTC
TRBJ2-1 | once | TRBV7-3 | TRBD2 | CASSQRTSGNNEQFF | TGTGCCAGCAGCCAACGGACTAGCGGTAACAATGAGCAGTTCTTC
TRBJ2-7 | NA | TRBV19 | NA | CASSKSRGYEQYF | TGTGCCAGTAGTAAATCAAGGGGCTACGAGCAGTACTTC
TRBJ2-1 | NA | TRBV27 | NA | CASSLRQEINEQFF | TGTGCCAGCAGTTTACGACAGGAGATCAATGAGCAGTTCTTC
TRBJ1-5 | NA | TRBV19 | TRBD1 | CASRPQGRRNQPQHF | TGTGCCAGTAGACCACAGGGGAGACGCAATCAGCCCCAGCATTTT
TRBJ2-5 | NA | TRBV28 | NA | CASSLSGGRETQYF | TGTGCCAGCAGCCTCAGTGGTGGGAGGGAGACCCAGTACTTC
TRBJ1-2 | NA | TRBV5-8 | NA | CASSPNQAFIYGYTF | TGTGCCAGCAGCCCGAACCAGGCGTTTATCTATGGCTACACCTTC
TRBJ1-5 | NA | TRBV28 | NA | CASSLGGIDHSNQPQHF | TGTGCCAGCAGTTTAGGAGGTATTGACCATAGCAATCAGCCCCAGCATTTT
TRBJ2-1 | NA | TRBV6-5 | TRBD2 | CASAGAGEFSQFF | TGTGCCAGCGCTGGGGCGGGAGAATTCAGTCAGTTCTTC
TRBJ2-1 | NA | TRBV5-1 | NA | CASKVASADNEQFF | TGCGCCAGCAAAGTCGCTAGCGCCGACAATGAGCAGTTCTTC
TRBJ1-1 | few | TRBV7-2 | TRBD1 | CASSPSLGTVPKAFF | TGTGCCAGCAGCCCCTCCCTCGGGACAGTTCCAAAAGCTTTCTTT
TRBJ1-3 | NA | TRBV28 | NA | CASSVTDSGNTIYF | TGTGCCAGCAGTGTCACAGACTCTGGAAACACCATATATTTT
TRBJ1-5 | few | TRBV10-1 | TRBD1 | CASSEPRGGDQPQHF | TGCGCCAGCAGTGAGCCGCGAGGGGGCGACCAGCCCCAGCATTTT
TRBJ2-1 | few | TRBV30 | TRBD2 | CAWSVVAGVYHEQFF | TGTGCCTGGAGTGTAGTAGCGGGAGTATACCATGAGCAGTTCTTC
TRBJ1-6 | many | TRBV7-9 | TRBD1 | CASSLLGQGGSPLHF | TGTGCCAGCAGCTTATTGGGACAGGGAGGTTCACCCCTCCACTTT
TRBJ2-7 | NA | TRBV27 | NA | CASRSAGTLNYEQYF | TGTGCCAGCAGATCCGCAGGAACACTTAACTACGAGCAGTACTTC
TRBJ2-5 | NA | TRBV2 | TRBD1 | CASSVHGQGGETQYF | TGTGCCAGCAGTGTACACGGACAGGGAGGCGAGACCCAGTACTTC
TRBJ2-3 | NA | TRBV18 | NA | CASSPRGGYSTDTQYF | TGTGCCAGCTCACCACGGGGCGGCTATAGCACAGATACGCAGTATTTT
TRBJ2-1 | NA | TRBV18 | TRBD2 | CASSPLAGSNNEQFF | TGTGCCAGCTCACCACTAGCGGGTTCAAACAATGAGCAGTTCTTC
TRBJ1-5 | NA | TRBV4-1 | NA | CASSQDWQGGQPQHF | TGCGCCAGCAGCCAAGATTGGCAGGGAGGTCAGCCCCAGCATTTT
TRBJ1-2 | once | TRBV2 | NA | CASSEAGWDGYTF | TGTGCCAGCAGTGAGGCAGGGTGGGATGGCTACACCTTC